This TCR beta chain was captured by sequencing in a study of T cell responses to AZD1222 COVID-19 vaccine. Study at large: Second doses at about 4 or about 12 weeks were pooled. General observations from the study: Spike-specific TCR breadth and depth grew following two AZD1222 doses. There were repertoire samples only from the period after the peak T cell response. Baseline antibody screening turned up just a handful of seropositive AZD1222 recipients.

A remark on this clone: Its specificity is not known.

Measured with immunoSEQ multiplex PCR; TCRdb has only the in-frame clones, and not every one. The data show around 91,000 clones, about 88% seen once. V lost 7 bases and J lost 6, with 13 bases in between. This CDR3 comprises 13 residues. The germline V gene encodes CDR1 MNHEY and CDR2 SVGEGT. The chain is built from TRBV6-2 or TRBV6-3 and TRBJ1-5; possible D gene TRBD1, 5 bases. The sample in question was peripheral blood, obtained on day 0 of AZD1222 vaccination. This clonotype was sampled from an adult in good health. The CDR3 here is CASTPGSRQPQHF. The CDR3 DNA is TGTGCCAGCACCCCAGGGAGTCGTCAGCCCCAGCATTTT.